This is a list of T cell receptor beta chains from one sample in a study of cytomegalovirus exposure and HLA in healthy donors. Clones were sequenced by immunoSEQ multiplex PCR, and TCRdb holds only the in-frame ones, with some missing. This table has over 200,000 clones, around 89% appearing once. Sequencing input: PBMCs. The receptors originated from a young woman in good health and CMV-seronegative. Each CDR3 is given with its conserved first and last residue. The D gene is left open where the match is weak. Size is stated for part of the rows, as once, few or many counts, or as a class when the clone is expanded.

v_call: TRBV18
j_call: TRBJ2-3
clone_size: .
d_call: TRBD1
cdr3_nt: TGTGCCAGCTCACCACGTCAGACAGGGCTACGCACAGATACGCAGTATTTT
cdr3_aa: CASSPRQTGLRTDTQYF

v_call: TRBV5-1
j_call: TRBJ2-1
clone_size: .
d_call: TRBD1
cdr3_nt: TGCGCCAGCAGCTTCATCCCGTTTGACAGGGGCTACAATGAGCAGTTCTTC
cdr3_aa: CASSFIPFDRGYNEQFF

v_call: TRBV4-3
j_call: TRBJ2-3
clone_size: .
d_call: .
cdr3_nt: TGCGCCAGCAGCCAAGGGGCCAATCGTGGAGATACGCAGTATTTT
cdr3_aa: CASSQGANRGDTQYF

v_call: TRBV6-5
j_call: TRBJ1-1
clone_size: .
d_call: TRBD1
cdr3_nt: TGTGCCAGCAGCCGGACAGGGAACACTGAAGCTTTCTTT
cdr3_aa: CASSRTGNTEAFF

v_call: TRBV4-2
j_call: TRBJ1-1
clone_size: .
d_call: TRBD1
cdr3_nt: TGTGCCAGCAGCCAAGAACGGACAGGGAACACTGAAGCTTTCTTT
cdr3_aa: CASSQERTGNTEAFF

v_call: TRBV4-2
j_call: TRBJ2-7
clone_size: .
d_call: TRBD1
cdr3_nt: TGTGCCAGCAGCCAGTACCCCAGGGACAGTCCGTATTACGAGCAGTACTTC
cdr3_aa: CASSQYPRDSPYYEQYF

v_call: TRBV6-6
j_call: TRBJ2-1
clone_size: few
d_call: TRBD2
cdr3_nt: TGTGCCAGCAGTTACTCAGCGGGAGTCCATGAGCAGTTCTTC
cdr3_aa: CASSYSAGVHEQFF

v_call: TRBV2
j_call: TRBJ2-7
clone_size: .
d_call: TRBD2
cdr3_nt: TGTGCCAGCAGTGAAGCAGGGGTGGGACTAGCGGGATCCTACGAGCAGTACTTC
cdr3_aa: CASSEAGVGLAGSYEQYF

v_call: TRBV7-2
j_call: TRBJ1-1
clone_size: few
d_call: .
cdr3_nt: TGTGCCAGCAGCAAGGGGGTGAACACTGAAGCTTTCTTT
cdr3_aa: CASSKGVNTEAFF

v_call: TRBV10-3
j_call: TRBJ1-2
clone_size: .
d_call: TRBD1
cdr3_nt: TGTGCCATCGGACAGGAAGACCGCTACACCTTC
cdr3_aa: CAIGQEDRYTF

v_call: TRBV29-1
j_call: TRBJ1-2
clone_size: .
d_call: TRBD1
cdr3_nt: TGCAGCGTTCATTCCAAGGGGGCCAGGTATGGCTACACCTTC
cdr3_aa: CSVHSKGARYGYTF

v_call: TRBV4-1
j_call: TRBJ1-4
clone_size: .
d_call: .
cdr3_nt: TGCGCCAGCAGCCTGTTACGGGGGGCAGGTGAAAAACTGTTTTTT
cdr3_aa: CASSLLRGAGEKLFF

v_call: TRBV4-1
j_call: TRBJ1-4
clone_size: .
d_call: .
cdr3_nt: TGCGCCAGCAGCCAGAACGGGGATACTAATGAAAAACTGTTTTTT
cdr3_aa: CASSQNGDTNEKLFF

v_call: TRBV6-5
j_call: TRBJ1-1
clone_size: .
d_call: TRBD1
cdr3_nt: TGTGCCAGCAGTTACCCAGGGGGAGAACAACGCACTGAAGCTTTCTTT
cdr3_aa: CASSYPGGEQRTEAFF

v_call: TRBV2
j_call: TRBJ2-3
clone_size: once
d_call: TRBD2
cdr3_nt: TGTGCCAGACTAGCGGGGGGGTCGGGGAAACCAGATACGCAGTATTTT
cdr3_aa: CARLAGGSGKPDTQYF

v_call: TRBV5-6
j_call: TRBJ2-7
clone_size: .
d_call: .
cdr3_nt: TGTGCCAGCAGCCGAGGCGGTAGCTCCTACGAGCAGTACTTC
cdr3_aa: CASSRGGSSYEQYF

v_call: TRBV6-6
j_call: TRBJ1-1
clone_size: .
d_call: TRBD1
cdr3_nt: TGTGCCAGCAGTCGGACAGGGCCGAACACTGAAGCTTTCTTT
cdr3_aa: CASSRTGPNTEAFF